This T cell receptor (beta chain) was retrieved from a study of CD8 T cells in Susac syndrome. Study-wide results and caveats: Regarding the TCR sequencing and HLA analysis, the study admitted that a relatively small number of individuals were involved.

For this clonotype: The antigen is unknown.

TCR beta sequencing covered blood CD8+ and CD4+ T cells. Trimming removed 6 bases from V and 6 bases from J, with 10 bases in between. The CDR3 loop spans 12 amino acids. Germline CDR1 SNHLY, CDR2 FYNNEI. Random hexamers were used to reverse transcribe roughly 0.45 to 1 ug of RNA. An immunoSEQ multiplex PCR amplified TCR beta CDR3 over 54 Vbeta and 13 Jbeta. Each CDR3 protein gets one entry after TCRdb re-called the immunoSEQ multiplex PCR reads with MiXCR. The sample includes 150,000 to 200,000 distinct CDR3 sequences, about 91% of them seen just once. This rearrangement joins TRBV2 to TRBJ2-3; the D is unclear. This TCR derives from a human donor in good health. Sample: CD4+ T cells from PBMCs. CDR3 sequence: CASSSSGDTQYF. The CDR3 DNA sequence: TGTGCCAGCAGCTCGTCCGGGGATACGCAGTATTTT.